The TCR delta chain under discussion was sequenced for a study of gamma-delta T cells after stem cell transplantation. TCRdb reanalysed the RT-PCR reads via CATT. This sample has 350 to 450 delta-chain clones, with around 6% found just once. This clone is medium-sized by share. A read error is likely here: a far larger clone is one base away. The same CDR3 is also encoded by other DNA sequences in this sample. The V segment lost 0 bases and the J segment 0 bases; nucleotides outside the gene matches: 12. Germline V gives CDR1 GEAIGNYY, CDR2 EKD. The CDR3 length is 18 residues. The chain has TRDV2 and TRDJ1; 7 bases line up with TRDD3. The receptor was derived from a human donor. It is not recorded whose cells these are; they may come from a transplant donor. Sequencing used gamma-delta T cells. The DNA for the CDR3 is TGTGCCTGTGACACCCTAGTGGATACGGGGAAAAACACCGATAAACTCATCTTT. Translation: CACDTLVDTGKNTDKLIF.